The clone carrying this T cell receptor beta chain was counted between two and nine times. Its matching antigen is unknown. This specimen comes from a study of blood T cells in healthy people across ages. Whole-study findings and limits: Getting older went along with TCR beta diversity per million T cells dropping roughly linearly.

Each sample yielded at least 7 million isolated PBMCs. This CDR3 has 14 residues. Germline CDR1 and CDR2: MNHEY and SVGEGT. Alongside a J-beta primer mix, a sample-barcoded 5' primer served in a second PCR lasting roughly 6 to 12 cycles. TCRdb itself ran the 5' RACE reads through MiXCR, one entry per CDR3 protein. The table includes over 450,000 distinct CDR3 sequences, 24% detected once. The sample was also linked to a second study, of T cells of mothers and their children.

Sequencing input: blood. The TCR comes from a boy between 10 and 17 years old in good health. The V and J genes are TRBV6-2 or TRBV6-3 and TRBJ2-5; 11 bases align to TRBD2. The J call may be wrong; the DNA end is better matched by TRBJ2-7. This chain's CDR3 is CASGEGLAVYEQYF. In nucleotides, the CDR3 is TGTGCCAGCGGGGAGGGACTAGCGGTCTACGAGCAGTACTTC.